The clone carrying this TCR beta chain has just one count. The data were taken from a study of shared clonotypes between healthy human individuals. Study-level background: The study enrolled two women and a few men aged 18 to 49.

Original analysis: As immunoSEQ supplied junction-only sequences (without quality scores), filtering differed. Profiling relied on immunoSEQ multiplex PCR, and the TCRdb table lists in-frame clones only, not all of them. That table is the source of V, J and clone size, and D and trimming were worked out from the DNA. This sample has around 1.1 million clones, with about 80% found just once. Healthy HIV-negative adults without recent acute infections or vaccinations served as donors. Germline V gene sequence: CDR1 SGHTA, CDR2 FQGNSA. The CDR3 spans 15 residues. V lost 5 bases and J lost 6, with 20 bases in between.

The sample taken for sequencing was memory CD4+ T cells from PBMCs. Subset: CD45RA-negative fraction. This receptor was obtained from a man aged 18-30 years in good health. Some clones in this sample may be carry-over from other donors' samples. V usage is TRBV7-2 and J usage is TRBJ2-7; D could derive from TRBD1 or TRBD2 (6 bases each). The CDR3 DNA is TGTGCCAGCAGCCTCGGCCGGGACACGGAGGGCGAGCAGTACTTC. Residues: CASSLGRDTEGEQYF.